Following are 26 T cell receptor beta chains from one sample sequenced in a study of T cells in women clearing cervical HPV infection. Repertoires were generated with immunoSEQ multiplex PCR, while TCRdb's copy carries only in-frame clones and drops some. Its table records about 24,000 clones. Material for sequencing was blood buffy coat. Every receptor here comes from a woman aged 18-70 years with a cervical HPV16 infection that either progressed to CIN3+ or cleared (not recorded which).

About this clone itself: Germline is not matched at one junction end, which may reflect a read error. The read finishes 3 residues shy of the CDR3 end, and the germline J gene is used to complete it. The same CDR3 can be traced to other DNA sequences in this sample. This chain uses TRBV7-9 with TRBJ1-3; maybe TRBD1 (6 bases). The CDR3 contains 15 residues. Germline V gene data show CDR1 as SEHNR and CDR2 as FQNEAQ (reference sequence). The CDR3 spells CASSLTGISGNTIYF. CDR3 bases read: TGTGCCAGCAGCTTAACAGGGATCTCTGGAAACACA.

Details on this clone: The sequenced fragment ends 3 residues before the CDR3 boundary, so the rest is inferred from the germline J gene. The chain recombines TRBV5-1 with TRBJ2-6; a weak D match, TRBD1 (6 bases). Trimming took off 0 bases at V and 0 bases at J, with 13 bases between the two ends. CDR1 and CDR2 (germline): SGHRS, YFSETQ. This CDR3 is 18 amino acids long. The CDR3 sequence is CASSLVTGTLSGANVLTF. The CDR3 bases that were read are TGCGCCAGCAGCTTGGTGACAGGTACCCTCTCTGGGGCCAACGTC.

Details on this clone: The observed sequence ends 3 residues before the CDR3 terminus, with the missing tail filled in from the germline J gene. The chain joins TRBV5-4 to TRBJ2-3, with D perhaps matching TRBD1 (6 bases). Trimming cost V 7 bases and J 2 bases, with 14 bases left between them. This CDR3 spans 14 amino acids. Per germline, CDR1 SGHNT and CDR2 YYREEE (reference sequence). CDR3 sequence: CASFSGEFTDTQYF. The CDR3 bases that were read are TGTGCCAGCTTCTCAGGGGAATTCACAGATACG.

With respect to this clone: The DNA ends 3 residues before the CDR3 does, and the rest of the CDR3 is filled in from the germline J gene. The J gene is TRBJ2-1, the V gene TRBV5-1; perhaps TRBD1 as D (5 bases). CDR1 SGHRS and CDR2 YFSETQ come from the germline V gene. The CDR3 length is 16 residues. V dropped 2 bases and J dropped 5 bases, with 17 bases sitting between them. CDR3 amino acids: CASSFGALDRDNEQFF. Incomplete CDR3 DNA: TGCGCCAGCAGCTTTGGGGCGCTAGATAGGGACAATGAG.

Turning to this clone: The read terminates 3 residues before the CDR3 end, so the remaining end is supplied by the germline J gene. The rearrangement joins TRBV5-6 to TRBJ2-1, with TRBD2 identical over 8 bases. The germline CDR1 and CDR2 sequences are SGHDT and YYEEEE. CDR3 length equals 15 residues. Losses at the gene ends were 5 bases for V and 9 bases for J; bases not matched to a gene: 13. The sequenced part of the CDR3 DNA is TGTGCCAGCAGTTCTCGGACTAGCTCCTACCGTGAG. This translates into CASSSRTSSYRE. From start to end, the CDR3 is CASSSRTSSYREQFF.

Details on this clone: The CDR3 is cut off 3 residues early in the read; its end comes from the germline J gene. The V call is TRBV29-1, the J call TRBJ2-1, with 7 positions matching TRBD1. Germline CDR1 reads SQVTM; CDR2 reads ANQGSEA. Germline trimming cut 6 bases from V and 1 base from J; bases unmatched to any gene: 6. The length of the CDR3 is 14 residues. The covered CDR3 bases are TGCAGCGTCCGCCGGGACAGATCCTACAATGAG. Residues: CSVRRDRSYNE. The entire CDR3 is CSVRRDRSYNEQFF.

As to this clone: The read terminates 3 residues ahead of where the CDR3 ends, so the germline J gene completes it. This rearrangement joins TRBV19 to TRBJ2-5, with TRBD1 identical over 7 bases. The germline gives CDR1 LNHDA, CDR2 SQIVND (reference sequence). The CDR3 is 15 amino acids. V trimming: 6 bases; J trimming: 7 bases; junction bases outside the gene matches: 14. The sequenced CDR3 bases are TGTGCCAGTAGCCGGACAGGCGGAGAGGGCGGGACC. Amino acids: CASSRTGGEGGT. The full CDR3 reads CASSRTGGEGGTQYF.

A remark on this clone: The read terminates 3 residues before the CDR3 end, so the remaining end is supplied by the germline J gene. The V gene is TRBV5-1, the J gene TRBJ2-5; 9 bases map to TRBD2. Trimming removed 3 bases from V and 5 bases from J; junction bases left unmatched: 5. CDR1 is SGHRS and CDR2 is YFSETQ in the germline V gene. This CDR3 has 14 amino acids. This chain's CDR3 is CASSYFTSGETQYF. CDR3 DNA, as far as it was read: TGCGCCAGCAGCTACTTTACTAGCGGGGAGACC.

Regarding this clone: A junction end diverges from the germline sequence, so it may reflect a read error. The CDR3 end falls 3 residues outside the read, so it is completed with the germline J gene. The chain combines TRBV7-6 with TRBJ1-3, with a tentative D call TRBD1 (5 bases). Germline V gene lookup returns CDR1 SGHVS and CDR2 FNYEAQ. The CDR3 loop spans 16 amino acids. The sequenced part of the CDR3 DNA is TGTGCCAGCAGCTTAGGGGTCCGTGGGGCTGGAAACACT. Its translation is CASSLGVRGAGNT. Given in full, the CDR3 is CASSLGVRGAGNTIYF.

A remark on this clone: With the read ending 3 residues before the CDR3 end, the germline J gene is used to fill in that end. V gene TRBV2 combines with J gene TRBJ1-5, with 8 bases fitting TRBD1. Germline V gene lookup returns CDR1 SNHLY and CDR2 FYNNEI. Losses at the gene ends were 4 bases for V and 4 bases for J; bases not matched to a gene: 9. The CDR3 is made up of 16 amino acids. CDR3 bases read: TGTGCCAGCAGTGGAGGAGCCAGGGGGCGAAATCAGCCC. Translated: CASSGGARGRNQP. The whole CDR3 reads CASSGGARGRNQPQHF.

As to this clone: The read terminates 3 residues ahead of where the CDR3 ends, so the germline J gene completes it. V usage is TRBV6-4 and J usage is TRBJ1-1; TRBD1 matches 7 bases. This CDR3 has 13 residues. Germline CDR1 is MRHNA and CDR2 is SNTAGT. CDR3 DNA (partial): TGTGCCAGCAGCGATATTCCGGGACAGGAA. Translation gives CASSDIPGQE. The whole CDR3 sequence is CASSDIPGQEAFF.

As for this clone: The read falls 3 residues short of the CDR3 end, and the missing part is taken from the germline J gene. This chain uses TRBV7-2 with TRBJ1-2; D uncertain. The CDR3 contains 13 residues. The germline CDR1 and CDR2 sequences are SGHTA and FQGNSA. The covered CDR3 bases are TGTGCCAGCAGCGTACCTAGTTTCCATGAC. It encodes CASSVPSFHD. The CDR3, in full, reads CASSVPSFHDYTF.

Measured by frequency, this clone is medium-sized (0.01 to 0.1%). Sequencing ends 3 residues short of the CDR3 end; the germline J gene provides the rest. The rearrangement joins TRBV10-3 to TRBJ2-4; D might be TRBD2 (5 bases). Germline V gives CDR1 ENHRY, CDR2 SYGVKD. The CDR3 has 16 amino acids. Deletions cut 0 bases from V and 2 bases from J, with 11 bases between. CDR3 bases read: TGTGCCATCAGTGAGTCCGCGGGTTGGTCCAAAAACATT. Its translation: CAISESAGWSKNI. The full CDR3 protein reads CAISESAGWSKNIQYF.

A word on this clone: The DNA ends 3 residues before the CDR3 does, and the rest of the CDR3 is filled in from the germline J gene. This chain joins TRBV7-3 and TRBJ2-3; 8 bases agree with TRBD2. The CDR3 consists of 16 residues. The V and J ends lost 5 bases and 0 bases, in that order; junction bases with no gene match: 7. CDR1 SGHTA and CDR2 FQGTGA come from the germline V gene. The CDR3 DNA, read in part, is TGTGCCAGCAGCGCTCCCGCGGGAGGAAGCACAGATACG. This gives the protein CASSAPAGGSTDT. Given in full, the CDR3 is CASSAPAGGSTDTQYF. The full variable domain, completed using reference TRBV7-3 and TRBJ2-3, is GAGVSQTPSNKVTEKGKYVELRCDPISGHTALYWYRQSLGQGPEFLIYFQGTGAADDSGLPNDRFFAVRPEGSVSTLKIQRTERGDSAVYLCASSAPAGGSTDTQYFGPGTRLTVL.

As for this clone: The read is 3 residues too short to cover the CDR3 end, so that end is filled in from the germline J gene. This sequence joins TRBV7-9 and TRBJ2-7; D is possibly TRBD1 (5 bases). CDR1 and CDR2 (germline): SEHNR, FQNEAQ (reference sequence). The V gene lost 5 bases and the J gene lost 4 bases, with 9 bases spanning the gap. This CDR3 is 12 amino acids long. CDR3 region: CASSPTGYEQYF. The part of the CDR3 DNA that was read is TGTGCCAGCAGCCCCACAGGTTACGAG.

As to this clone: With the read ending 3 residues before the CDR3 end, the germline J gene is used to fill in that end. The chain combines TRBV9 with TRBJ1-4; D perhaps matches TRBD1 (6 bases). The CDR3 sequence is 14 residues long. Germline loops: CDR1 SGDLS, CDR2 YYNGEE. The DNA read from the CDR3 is TGTGCCAGCAGCGCTCTACAGGGTTGGGATGAA. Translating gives CASSALQGWDE. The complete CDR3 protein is CASSALQGWDELFF.

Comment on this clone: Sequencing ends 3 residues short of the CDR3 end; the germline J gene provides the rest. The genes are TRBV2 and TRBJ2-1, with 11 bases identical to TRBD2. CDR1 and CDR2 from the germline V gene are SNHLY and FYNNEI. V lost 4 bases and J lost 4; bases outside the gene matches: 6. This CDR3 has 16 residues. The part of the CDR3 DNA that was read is TGTGCCAGCAGTGGGGGACTAGCGGCCCTGTACAATGAG. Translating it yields CASSGGLAALYNE. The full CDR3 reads CASSGGLAALYNEQFF.

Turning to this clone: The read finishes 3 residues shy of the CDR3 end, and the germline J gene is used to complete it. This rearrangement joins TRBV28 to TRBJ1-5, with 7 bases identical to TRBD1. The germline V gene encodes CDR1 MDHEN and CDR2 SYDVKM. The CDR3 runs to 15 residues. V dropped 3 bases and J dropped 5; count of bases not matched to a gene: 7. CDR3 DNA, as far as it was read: TGTGCCAGCAGTTTGAGGGGGCGGGAGGATCAGCCC. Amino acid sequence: CASSLRGREDQP. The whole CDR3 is CASSLRGREDQPQHF.

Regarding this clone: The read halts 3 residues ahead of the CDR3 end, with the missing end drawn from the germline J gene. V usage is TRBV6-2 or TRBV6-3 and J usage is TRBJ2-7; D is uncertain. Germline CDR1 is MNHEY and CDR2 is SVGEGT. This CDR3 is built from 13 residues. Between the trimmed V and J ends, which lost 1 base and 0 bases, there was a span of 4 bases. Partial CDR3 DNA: TGTGCCAGCAGTTACTACAACTCCTACGAG. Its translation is CASSYYNSYE. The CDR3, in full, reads CASSYYNSYEQYF.

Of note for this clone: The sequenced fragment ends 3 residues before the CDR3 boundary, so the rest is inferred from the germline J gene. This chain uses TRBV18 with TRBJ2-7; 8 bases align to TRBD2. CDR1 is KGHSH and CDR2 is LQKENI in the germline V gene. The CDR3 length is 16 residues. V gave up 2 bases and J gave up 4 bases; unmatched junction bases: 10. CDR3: CASSPRPSGSSYEQYF. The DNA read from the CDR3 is TGTGCCAGCTCACCAAGGCCCAGCGGGAGTTCGTACGAG.

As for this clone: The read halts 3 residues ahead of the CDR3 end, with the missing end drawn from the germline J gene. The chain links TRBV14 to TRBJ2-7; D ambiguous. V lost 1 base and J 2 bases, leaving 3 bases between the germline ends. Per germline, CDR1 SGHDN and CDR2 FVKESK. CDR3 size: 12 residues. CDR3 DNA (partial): TGTGCCAGCAGCCAAGTTACCTACGAG. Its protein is CASSQVTYE. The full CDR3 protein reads CASSQVTYEQYF.

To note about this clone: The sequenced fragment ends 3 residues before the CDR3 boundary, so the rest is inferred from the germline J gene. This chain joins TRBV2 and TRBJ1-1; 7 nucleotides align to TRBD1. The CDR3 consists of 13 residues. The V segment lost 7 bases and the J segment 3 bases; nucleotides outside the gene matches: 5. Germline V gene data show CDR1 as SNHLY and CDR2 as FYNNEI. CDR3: CASNAGQDTEAFF. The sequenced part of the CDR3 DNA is TGTGCCAGCAACGCCGGACAGGACACTGAA.

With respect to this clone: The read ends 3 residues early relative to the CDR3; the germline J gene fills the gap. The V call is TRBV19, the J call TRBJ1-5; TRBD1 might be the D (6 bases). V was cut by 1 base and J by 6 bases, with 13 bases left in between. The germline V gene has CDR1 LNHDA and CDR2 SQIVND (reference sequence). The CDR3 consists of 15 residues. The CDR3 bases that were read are TGTGCCAGTAGTATAGGCGCAGGGGCAGGTCAGCCC. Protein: CASSIGAGAGQP. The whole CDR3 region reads CASSIGAGAGQPQHF.

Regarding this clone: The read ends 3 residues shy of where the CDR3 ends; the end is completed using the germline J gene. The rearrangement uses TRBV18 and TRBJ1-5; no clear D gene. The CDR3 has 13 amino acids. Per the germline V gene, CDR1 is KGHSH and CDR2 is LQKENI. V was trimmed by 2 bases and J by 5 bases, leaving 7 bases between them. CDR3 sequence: CASSPGQDQPQHF. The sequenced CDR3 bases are TGTGCCAGCTCACCAGGGCAGGATCAGCCC.

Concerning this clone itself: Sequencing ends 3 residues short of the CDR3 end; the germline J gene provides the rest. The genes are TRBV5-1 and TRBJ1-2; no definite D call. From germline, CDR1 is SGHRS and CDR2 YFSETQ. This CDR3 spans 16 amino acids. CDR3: CASTNAAVGSRGGYTF. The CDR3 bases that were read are TGCGCCAGCACTAATGCGGCGGTGGGTAGTCGTGGGGGC.

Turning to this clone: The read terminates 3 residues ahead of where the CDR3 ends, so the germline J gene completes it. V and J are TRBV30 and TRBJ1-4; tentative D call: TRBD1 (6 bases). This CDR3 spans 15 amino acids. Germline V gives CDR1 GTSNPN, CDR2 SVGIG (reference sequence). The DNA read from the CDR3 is TGTGCCTGGAGTCCCGCAGGGGCCTATAATTCACCA. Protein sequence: CAWSPAGAYNSP. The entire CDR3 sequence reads CAWSPAGAYNSPLFF. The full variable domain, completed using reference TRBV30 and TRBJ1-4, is SQTIHQWPATLVQPVGSPLSLECTVEGTSNPNLYWYRQAAGRGLQLLFYSVGIGQISSEVPQNLSASRPQDRQFILSSKKLLLSDSGFYLCAWSPAGAYNSPLFFGSGTQLSVL.